The 26 T cell receptor beta chains presented below share a single source sample, sequenced in a study of circulating and synovial CD4+ cells in juvenile arthritis. Produced via immunoSEQ multiplex PCR; TCRdb's table is partial and in-frame only. The sample lists about 1,800 clones; about nine tenths were seen once. Source material: HLA-DR+ CD4+ T cells from blood. Documented subset: circulating pathogenic-like lymphocytes, sorted as HLA-DR+CD14-CD3+CD4+CD25low/- blood T cells. Receptors were obtained from a human patient with juvenile idiopathic arthritis. Some clones in this sample may be carry-over from other donors' samples.

In the case of this clone: The same CDR3 can be traced to other DNA sequences in this sample. The chain employs TRBV6-5 and TRBJ1-6, with TRBD1 as a possible D gene (5 bases). The CDR3 sequence is 13 residues long. V lost 6 bases to trimming and J lost 13 bases, with 16 bases between them. Germline V gene lookup returns CDR1 MNHEY and CDR2 SVGAGI. The CDR3 DNA follows: TGTGCCAGCAGCTACACGGGGGTTTCCCCCCTCCACTTT. Amino acid sequence: CASSYTGVSPLHF.

The chain joins TRBV4-2 to TRBJ1-2, with TRBD1 identical over 7 bases. V lost 0 bases and J lost 2; bases outside the gene matches: 9. Germline CDR1 is LGHNA and CDR2 is YNFKEQ. There are 17 residues in the CDR3. The CDR3 region is CASSQDSYGRGNYGYTF. CDR3 coding DNA: TGTGCCAGCAGCCAAGATTCGTATGGCAGGGGGAACTATGGCTACACCTTC.

The gene calls are TRBV6-1 and TRBJ1-2; a possible D gene is TRBD1 (5 bases). The V end lost 5 bases, the J end lost 0 bases, and 10 bases lay between the germline ends. Germline V gene lookup returns CDR1 MNHNS and CDR2 SASEGT. The length of the CDR3 is 14 residues. The CDR3 loop is CASSPGLPNYGYTF. CDR3 DNA: TGTGCCAGCAGTCCGGGACTCCCTAACTATGGCTACACCTTC.

This chain connects TRBV6-5 to TRBJ1-4; D is perhaps TRBD1 (5 bases). The CDR3 has 15 residues. Germline-derived CDR1 and CDR2 are MNHEY and SVGAGI. Trimming stripped 0 bases from V and 10 bases from J, with 15 bases between. This CDR3 is CASSYSSTGRGKLFF. In DNA form, the CDR3 reads TGTGCCAGCAGTTACTCTTCAACAGGTCGAGGAAAACTGTTTTTT.

V and J are TRBV5-1 and TRBJ2-2, with D possibly being TRBD1 (6 bases). Between the trimmed V and J ends, which lost 0 bases and 5 bases, there was a span of 14 bases. This CDR3 comprises 16 residues. Germline V gene lookup returns CDR1 SGHRS and CDR2 YFSETQ. CDR3 in amino acids: CASSLASGAQTGELFF. The CDR3 bases are TGCGCCAGCAGCTTGGCCTCAGGGGCTCAGACCGGGGAGCTGTTTTTT.

The V and J genes are TRBV18 and TRBJ1-2, with D unresolved. Germline lookup yields CDR1 KGHSH and CDR2 LQKENI. The CDR3 length is 13 residues. Trimming removed 5 bases at V and 2 bases at J, with 9 bases between. CDR3 nucleotides: TGTGCCAGCTCAAATGACTTGAACTATGGCTACACCTTC. Translation gives CASSNDLNYGYTF.

The chain links TRBV15 to TRBJ2-1; 8 positions agree with TRBD2. CDR3 length equals 16 residues. The germline V gene has CDR1 LNHNV and CDR2 YYDKDF (reference sequence). V lost 5 bases, J lost 4 bases, and 10 bases stayed unmatched. CDR3 residues: CATSYRRLATYNEQFF. The CDR3, as DNA: TGTGCCACCAGCTACCGACGACTAGCGACTTACAATGAGCAGTTCTTC.

This clone has just a few counts. This rearrangement joins TRBV30 to TRBJ1-5; perhaps TRBD1 as D (5 bases). V was shortened by 2 bases and J by 5 bases, with 16 bases between the two germline ends. The CDR3 has 15 amino acids. Germline V lookup: CDR1 GTSNPN, CDR2 SVGIG (reference sequence). DNA for the CDR3: TGTGCCTGGAGTTCCCACGGGGGGTTGGATCAGCCCCAGCATTTT. It codes for CAWSSHGGLDQPQHF.

The chain couples TRBV28 to TRBJ1-4, with 7 positions matching TRBD1. The CDR3 has 14 residues. The germline V gene encodes CDR1 MDHEN and CDR2 SYDVKM. J was trimmed by 4 bases and V by 7 bases; bases with no gene match: 6. In nucleotides, the CDR3 is TGTGCCAGCAACGAACGGGACAGTAATGAAAAACTGTTTTTT. Encoded protein: CASNERDSNEKLFF.

The rearrangement links TRBV7-7 to TRBJ2-2; D not resolved. The V and J ends lost 2 bases and 1 base respectively, with 5 bases between them. The CDR3 is made up of 14 amino acids. Germline-derived CDR1 and CDR2 are SSHAT and FNYEAQ (reference sequence). The CDR3 coding sequence is TGTGCCAGCAGCTTAACTGTGAACACCGGGGAGCTGTTTTTT. It encodes CASSLTVNTGELFF. Filled out from reference TRBV7-7 and TRBJ2-2, the complete variable domain reads GAGVSQSPRYKVTKRGQDVTLRCDPISSHATLYWYQQALGQGPEFLTYFNYEAQPDKSGLPSDRFSAERPEGSISTLTIQRTEQRDSAMYRCASSLTVNTGELFFGEGSRLTVL.

The chain links TRBV5-1 to TRBJ2-3; D remains ambiguous. V was pared by 5 bases and J by 3 bases, with 13 bases between. The CDR3 sequence is 14 residues long. Germline V CDR1 and CDR2: SGHRS, YFSETQ. As DNA, the CDR3 is TGCGCCAGCAGACCCTTTTCCGGGACAGATACGCAGTATTTT. Translating it yields CASRPFSGTDTQYF.

The sample holds one count of this clone. The gene calls are TRBV28 and TRBJ1-2, with D tentatively TRBD1 (5 bases). This CDR3 spans 15 amino acids. Germline V gene sequence: CDR1 MDHEN, CDR2 SYDVKM. The germline V and J ends were trimmed by 5 bases and 4 bases, with 17 bases remaining between them. The CDR3 sequence is CASSPHLTGLYGYTF. In DNA, the CDR3 is TGTGCCAGCAGTCCCCACCTAACAGGCCTCTATGGCTACACCTTC.

The CDR3 sequence is CASSLGWRGNTEAFF. The CDR3, as DNA: TGTGCCAGCAGCTTAGGATGGAGGGGGAACACTGAAGCTTTCTTT. The chain combines TRBV7-2 with TRBJ1-1; D may be TRBD1 (5 bases). The V gene lost 1 base and the J gene lost 1 base, with 10 bases spanning the gap. CDR3 length equals 15 residues. Looked up from germline, CDR1 is SGHTA and CDR2 is FQGNSA.

The chain uses TRBV28 and TRBJ2-5; the match to TRBD2 covers 9 bases. The V segment lost 5 bases and the J segment 4 bases; nucleotides outside the gene matches: 5. CDR1 and CDR2 from the germline V gene are MDHEN and SYDVKM. The CDR3 has 14 residues. The DNA for the CDR3 is TGTGCCAGCAGTCCAGCGGGAGGTGGAGAGACCCAGTACTTC. Its protein is CASSPAGGGETQYF.

This rearrangement joins TRBV28 to TRBJ1-2; D not certain. With 9 bases removed from V and 3 bases from J, the gap between germline ends came to 23 bases. CDR3 length: 16 residues. CDR1 is MDHEN and CDR2 is SYDVKM in the germline V gene. The CDR3 DNA reads as TGTGCCAGTAACCTCGCCGGGGTGGTTGGAGACTATGGCTACACCTTC. This encodes CASNLAGVVGDYGYTF.

The V gene is TRBV15, the J gene TRBJ1-1, with no clear D. Germline loops: CDR1 LNHNV, CDR2 YYDKDF (reference sequence). V lost 1 base, J lost 3 bases, and 3 bases lay in between. CDR3 size: 12 residues. The CDR3 DNA reads as TGTGCCACCAGCAGAGCGGACACTGAAGCTTTCTTT. As protein: CATSRADTEAFF.

The chain recombines TRBV7-9 with TRBJ1-1; D is undetermined. Germline V gene data show CDR1 as SEHNR and CDR2 as FQNEAQ (reference sequence). The CDR3 is made up of 13 amino acids. The V gene lost 5 bases and the J gene lost 7 bases, with 14 bases spanning the gap. DNA of the CDR3: TGTGCCAGCAGCCCGTCAGCGATGGGTGAAGCTTTCTTT. Encoded protein: CASSPSAMGEAFF.

In nucleotides, the CDR3 is TGCAGCGTTGAAGATCGACAGGCTATGAACACTGAAGCTTTCTTT. Protein product: CSVEDRQAMNTEAFF. V and J are TRBV29-1 and TRBJ1-1, with a possible D match to TRBD1 (6 bases). The germline V gene encodes CDR1 SQVTM and CDR2 ANQGSEA. Trimming pared 0 bases from V and 0 bases from J, leaving 11 bases between. The CDR3 covers 15 residues.

The chain recombines TRBV7-3 with TRBJ1-2; TRBD1 might be the D (5 bases). V was trimmed by 3 bases and J by 6 bases, leaving 8 bases between them. The V gene's germline CDR1 is SGHTA and CDR2 FQGTGA. The CDR3 is 12 residues long. The CDR3 nucleotides read TGTGCCAGCAGCTTGGCAGGGAATGGCTACACCTTC. This sequence encodes CASSLAGNGYTF.

The rearrangement uses TRBV7-2 and TRBJ1-1, with 11 bases lining up with TRBD1. With V trimmed by 5 bases and J by 4 bases, 9 bases remained unmatched. The CDR3 is 16 amino acids. The V gene's germline CDR1 is SGHTA and CDR2 FQGNSA. The CDR3 region is CASSLFGQGAGTEAFF. In DNA form, the CDR3 reads TGTGCCAGCAGCCTATTCGGACAGGGGGCGGGCACTGAAGCTTTCTTT.

The rearrangement links TRBV5-4 to TRBJ2-5; D is undetermined. V was shortened by 1 base and J by 2 bases, with 12 bases between the two germline ends. Germline V gene sequence: CDR1 SGHNT, CDR2 YYREEE (reference sequence). CDR3 size: 15 residues. As DNA, the CDR3 is TGTGCCAGCAGCTTGCCTGGGCCAGCACAAGAGACCCAGTACTTC. Encoded protein: CASSLPGPAQETQYF.

This rearrangement joins TRBV4-2 to TRBJ2-4; 9 bases agree with TRBD2. Germline V gene data show CDR1 as LGHNA and CDR2 as YNFKEQ. J gave up 9 bases and V 6 bases, and 21 bases lay outside the gene matches. The CDR3 length is 18 residues. The CDR3 loop is CASRYPKGREGQGSIQYF. The DNA for the CDR3 is TGTGCCAGCAGGTACCCTAAGGGGCGGGAGGGCCAGGGGAGCATTCAGTACTTC.

This chain links TRBV4-2 with TRBJ2-1; no definite D call. This CDR3 has 17 amino acids. The V end was cut by 0 bases, the J end by 0 bases, with 12 bases between. Per germline, CDR1 LGHNA and CDR2 YNFKEQ. The CDR3, as DNA: TGTGCCAGCAGCCAAGATGGGCCGTCCGGCTCCTACAATGAGCAGTTCTTC. Amino acid sequence: CASSQDGPSGSYNEQFF.

In this sample, this clone turned up a few times. The chain carries TRBV4-1 and TRBJ2-7; 7 positions agree with TRBD1. The ends lost 0 bases at V and 2 bases at J; junction bases unmatched: 25. The CDR3 has 22 amino acids. CDR1 is MGHRA, CDR2 YSYEKL, per germline. As DNA, the CDR3 is TGCGCCAGCAGCCAAGATCAGGGTAAACAGGGGCTAACAAGCAGTGAGACCTACGAGCAGTACTTC. It translates to CASSQDQGKQGLTSSETYEQYF.

The chain has TRBV18 and TRBJ2-5; TRBD1 agrees at 9 bases. Germline CDR1 reads KGHSH; CDR2 reads LQKENI. V was clipped by 4 bases and J by 7 bases; unmatched bases: 4. CDR3 size: 13 residues. This chain's CDR3 is CASSRQGVVTQYF. The DNA for the CDR3 is TGTGCCAGCTCACGACAGGGGGTGGTGACCCAGTACTTC.

CDR3 DNA: TGTGCCACCAGCAGCGTCGGCGGGAGAGGAGATACGCAGTATTTT. Translating it yields CATSSVGGRGDTQYF. This chain joins TRBV15 and TRBJ2-3; TRBD2 matches at 7 bases. V gave up 3 bases and J gave up 5 bases; unmatched junction bases: 8. The CDR3 totals 15 residues. Looked up from germline, CDR1 is LNHNV and CDR2 is YYDKDF (reference sequence).